Listed here are 26 T cell receptor beta chains from one sample, sequenced in a study of T-cell memory formation after mild COVID-19. TCRdb called the 5' RACE reads again in MiXCR, with one record for every CDR3 protein. The sample shows hundreds of thousands of distinct CDR3 sequences, 24% of them seen only once. Input material: PBMCs or a T cell subset sorted from them (not recorded which). All receptors come from an adult woman who had mild COVID-19 (a few samples of this study predate the infection). Cell type and time point are not known.

V usage is TRBV20-1 and J usage is TRBJ2-3; the D is unclear. V was shortened by 0 bases and J by 2 bases, with 6 bases between the two germline ends. The CDR3 totals 13 residues. From germline, CDR1 is DFQATT and CDR2 SNEGSKA (reference sequence). The CDR3 protein is CSARDRATDTQYF. DNA of the CDR3: TGCAGTGCTAGAGATCGGGCCACAGATACGCAGTATTTT.

CDR3 sequence reads: CASSFGRQWPQHF. The CDR3, as DNA: TGTGCCAGCAGTTTTGGCAGACAATGGCCCCAGCATTTT. The rearrangement links TRBV27 to TRBJ1-5; D gene ambiguous. The CDR3 consists of 13 residues. Per germline, CDR1 MNHEY and CDR2 SMNVEV (reference sequence). The V gene lost 3 bases and the J gene lost 9 bases, with 12 bases spanning the gap.

This clonotype was counted between two and nine times. CDR3 nucleotide sequence: TGTGCCAGCAGTTACACCGGAATAGGGCGCGAGCAGTACTTC. Translating it yields CASSYTGIGREQYF. This chain joins TRBV6-5 and TRBJ2-7; no firm D call. The CDR3 covers 14 residues. The V end was cut by 2 bases, the J end by 6 bases, with 14 bases between. Germline values: CDR1 MNHEY, CDR2 SVGAGI.

The chain recombines TRBV11-2 with TRBJ1-1; 7 positions agree with TRBD1. V lost 1 base, J lost 11 bases, and 10 bases stayed unmatched. CDR3 length: 14 amino acids. CDR1 is SGHAT, CDR2 FQNNGV, per germline. CDR3 DNA sequence: TGTGCCAGCAGCTTAGGCGGACAGGCCCGCTCGGCTTTCTTT. This translates into CASSLGGQARSAFF.

V is TRBV20-1 and J is TRBJ2-7, with D perhaps being TRBD1 or TRBD2 (6 bases each). The CDR3 covers 15 residues. Between the trimmed V and J ends, which lost 0 bases and 2 bases, there was a span of 14 bases. Germline values: CDR1 DFQATT, CDR2 SNEGSKA (reference sequence). DNA for the CDR3: TGCAGTGCTAGAGATCGGGGGACACACACCTACGAGCAGTACTTC. Amino acid sequence: CSARDRGTHTYEQYF.

A few counts support this clonotype. Here the CDR3 reads CASSPALSGGRRDEQFF. The DNA of the CDR3 is TGTGCCAGCTCACCCGCCTTGAGCGGGGGGCGAAGGGATGAGCAGTTCTTC. The chain uses TRBV18 and TRBJ2-1; TRBD2 agrees at 9 bases. The CDR3 runs 17 residues. Trimming took 3 bases from V and 8 from J; bases not matched to a gene: 14. Germline lookup yields CDR1 KGHSH and CDR2 LQKENI.

There are a few counts of this clonotype. The chain is built from TRBV12-1 and TRBJ2-3; TRBD2, the table's D call, lacks a check against the DNA. TRBV12-1 is a documented pseudogene. The CDR3 runs 15 residues. The CDR3 DNA is TGTGCCAGCAGCGCTAGCGGGAGACCCACAGATACGCAGTATTTT. The encoded protein is CASSASGRPTDTQYF.

The V gene is TRBV15, the J gene TRBJ1-5; 7 positions agree with TRBD1. CDR1 LNHNV and CDR2 YYDKDF come from the germline V gene (reference sequence). The CDR3 is 15 amino acids. With 2 bases clipped from V and 4 bases from J, the junction kept 5 bases outside the gene matches. CDR3 bases: TGTGCCACCAGCAGATCCGGGACAGAAAATCAGCCCCAGCATTTT. Amino acid sequence: CATSRSGTENQPQHF.

This clonotype was counted ten times or more. The chain links TRBV5-1 to TRBJ2-5; 7 positions agree with TRBD1. Germline assignment: CDR1 SGHRS and CDR2 YFSETQ. The CDR3 length is 14 residues. The trim removed 0 bases at V and 3 bases at J, leaving 2 bases unmatched. The DNA for the CDR3 is TGCGCCAGCAGCTTGGCGGGACAGAAAGAGACCCAGTACTTC. Translation gives CASSLAGQKETQYF.

The chain uses TRBV7-2 and TRBJ1-5; D is perhaps TRBD1 (6 bases). Germline-derived CDR1 and CDR2 are SGHTA and FQGNSA. Deletions cut 6 bases from V and 0 bases from J, with 9 bases between. This CDR3 comprises 14 residues. CDR3 DNA: TGTGCCAGCAGGTCAGGGGATAGCAATCAGCCCCAGCATTTT. Amino acids: CASRSGDSNQPQHF. Based on the CDR3 plus reference TRBV7-2 and TRBJ1-5, the full variable domain is GAGVSQSPSNKVTEKGKDVELRCDPISGHTALYWYRQSLGQGLEFLIYFQGNSAPDKSGLPSDRFSAERTGGSVSTLTIQRTQQEDSAVYLCASRSGDSNQPQHFGDGTRLSIL.

The sample holds a few counts of this clonotype. The chain has TRBV6-1 and TRBJ2-7, with a tentative D call TRBD1 (6 bases). The CDR3 is made up of 16 amino acids. Germline-derived CDR1 and CDR2 are MNHNS and SASEGT. V lost 2 bases and J lost 2, with 16 bases in between. The CDR3 loop reads CASSESEGVPPYEQYF. As DNA, the CDR3 is TGTGCCAGCAGTGAAAGTGAGGGGGTTCCGCCCTACGAGCAGTACTTC.

The chain combines TRBV7-2 with TRBJ2-2; TRBD1 matches 7 bases. J lost 4 bases, V lost 5 bases, and 10 bases had no gene match. Germline CDR1 is SGHTA and CDR2 is FQGNSA. CDR3 length: 16 residues. The CDR3 DNA reads TGTGCCAGCAGCCCCCACCAGGGGGACCTCACCGGGGAGCTGTTTTTT. Encoded protein: CASSPHQGDLTGELFF.

J is TRBJ1-5 and V is TRBV9; possibly TRBD1 for D (5 bases). The CDR3 extends over 18 amino acids. V lost 5 bases and J lost 3, with 24 bases in between. Germline lookup yields CDR1 SGDLS and CDR2 YYNGEE. Here the CDR3 DNA reads TGTGCCAGCAGTACGGGACGCCGGAGGACGAAGCACAATCAGCCCCAGCATTTT. This encodes CASSTGRRRTKHNQPQHF.

The rearrangement joins TRBV20-1 to TRBJ2-3, with 9 bases identical to TRBD2. CDR3 size: 15 residues. Germline values: CDR1 DFQATT, CDR2 SNEGSKA (reference sequence). The junction had 7 bases not matched to a gene; V was cut back by 1 base and J by 5 bases. The CDR3, as DNA: TGCAGTGCTAGAGTCGCGGGGGGGCCTGGAGATACGCAGTATTTT. Its translation is CSARVAGGPGDTQYF.

The chain links TRBV27 to TRBJ2-7; TRBD1 matches 7 bases. This CDR3 is 15 amino acids long. CDR1 MNHEY and CDR2 SMNVEV come from the germline V gene (reference sequence). The trim removed 6 bases at V and 2 bases at J, leaving 10 bases unmatched. The CDR3 is CASRPGTEGTYEQYF. CDR3 nucleotides: TGTGCCAGCAGGCCAGGGACAGAGGGGACCTACGAGCAGTACTTC.

The chain carries TRBV7-2 and TRBJ1-5; D is unresolved. CDR1 and CDR2 from the germline V gene are SGHTA and FQGNSA. CDR3 length: 15 amino acids. V was clipped by 6 bases and J by 0 bases, with 12 bases between them. CDR3 loop: CASRPDGFSNQPQHF. The CDR3 nucleotides are TGTGCCAGCAGACCGGACGGATTTAGCAATCAGCCCCAGCATTTT. The full variable domain, rest sourced from reference TRBV7-2 and TRBJ1-5, is GAGVSQSPSNKVTEKGKDVELRCDPISGHTALYWYRQSLGQGLEFLIYFQGNSAPDKSGLPSDRFSAERTGGSVSTLTIQRTQQEDSAVYLCASRPDGFSNQPQHFGDGTRLSIL.

This clonotype was seen more than once but under ten times. V usage is TRBV3-1 and J usage is TRBJ2-5; 8 bases agree with TRBD2. V shed 5 bases and J 5 bases; nucleotides not matched to a gene: 7. CDR1 is LGHDT and CDR2 is YNNKEL in the germline V gene (reference sequence). The CDR3 is 14 amino acids. CDR3 sequence (DNA): TGTGCCAGCAGCTCCGGGACTAGAGGCGAGACCCAGTACTTC. This translates into CASSSGTRGETQYF.

This clonotype was detected a few times. The chain links TRBV12-3 or TRBV12-4 to TRBJ1-1, with 8 positions matching TRBD1. The V gene end was trimmed by 6 bases and the J gene end by 5 bases; junction bases not matched to a gene: 11. CDR3 length: 15 amino acids. Written as DNA, the CDR3 is TGTGCCAGCAGGGATGAGGGCAGGGGGCGGACTGAAGCTTTCTTT. As protein: CASRDEGRGRTEAFF.

The chain uses TRBV7-9 and TRBJ2-6, with 7 bases identical to TRBD1. The V gene end was trimmed by 3 bases and the J gene end by 1 base; junction bases not matched to a gene: 3. Germline V gene data show CDR1 as SEHNR and CDR2 as FQNEAQ (reference sequence). The CDR3 sequence is 16 residues long. CDR3 region: CASSFRRGSGANVLTF. The CDR3 DNA reads TGTGCCAGCAGCTTTCGCAGGGGGTCTGGGGCCAACGTCCTGACTTTC.

The chain joins TRBV18 to TRBJ2-1, with 7 bases lining up with TRBD1. The CDR3 is 14 residues long. Trimming took 3 bases from V and 5 from J; bases not matched to a gene: 4. Germline V gives CDR1 KGHSH, CDR2 LQKENI. CDR3 loop: CASSPDRKNNEQFF. Here the CDR3 DNA reads TGTGCCAGCTCACCGGACAGGAAGAACAATGAGCAGTTCTTC.

There are a few counts of this clonotype. The chain joins TRBV2 to TRBJ2-5; 9 positions match TRBD2. Germline CDR1 and CDR2: SNHLY and FYNNEI. The CDR3 sequence is 15 residues long. V shed 4 bases and J 5 bases; nucleotides not matched to a gene: 8. This CDR3 reads CASSVLRGGPETQYF. CDR3 DNA: TGTGCCAGCAGTGTCTTGCGGGGGGGCCCGGAGACCCAGTACTTC.

The chain combines TRBV18 with TRBJ2-7; 7 bases line up with TRBD1. Germline V gene data show CDR1 as KGHSH and CDR2 as LQKENI. With 6 bases clipped from V and 3 bases from J, the junction kept 20 bases outside the gene matches. The CDR3 has 18 amino acids. The CDR3, as DNA: TGTGCCAGCTCCCTCTACCCTAGGATCGGGACAGCTATCTACGAGCAGTACTTC. Amino acid sequence: CASSLYPRIGTAIYEQYF. Full variable domain (outside the CDR3, taken from reference TRBV18 and TRBJ2-7): NAGVMQNPRHLVRRRGQEARLRCSPMKGHSHVYWYRQLPEEGLKFMVYLQKENIIDESGMPKERFSAEFPKEGPSILRIQQVVRGDSAAYFCASSLYPRIGTAIYEQYFGPGTRLTVT.

This clonotype was counted a few times. This chain uses TRBV12-3 or TRBV12-4 with TRBJ2-3; tentatively, D is TRBD1 (6 bases). V lost 3 bases, J lost 1 base, and 14 bases lay in between. This CDR3 is built from 16 residues. The CDR3 region has the DNA TGTGCCAGCAGTTTCGGAGGACAGATCCGCACAGATACGCAGTATTTT. Amino acids: CASSFGGQIRTDTQYF.

This clonotype was found a few times. CDR3 coding DNA: TGTGCCACCAGTGATTTGCAAGGGTTCGAGCAGTACTTC. It is translated as CATSDLQGFEQYF. The chain recombines TRBV24-1 with TRBJ2-7; D gene uncertain. The CDR3 is 13 residues long. V dropped 0 bases and J dropped 6 bases, with 8 bases sitting between them. Germline-derived CDR1 and CDR2 are KGHDR and SFDVKD.

Here the CDR3 reads CASSSQDRGYTF. CDR3 DNA: TGTGCCAGTAGTAGTCAGGATCGTGGCTACACCTTC. The chain combines TRBV19 with TRBJ1-2, with no clear D. Trimming removed 4 bases from V and 7 bases from J, with 10 bases in between. Germline CDR1 and CDR2: LNHDA and SQIVND (reference sequence). The CDR3 spans 12 residues.

The chain uses TRBV7-2 and TRBJ2-5, with unresolved D. Germline V gives CDR1 SGHTA, CDR2 FQGNSA. The CDR3 length is 13 residues. Deletions cut 3 bases from V and 4 bases from J, with 9 bases between. In nucleotides, the CDR3 is TGTGCCAGCAGCTTTTACCCTGCAGAGACCCAGTACTTC. It specifies CASSFYPAETQYF. Complete variable domain (other parts from reference TRBV7-2 and TRBJ2-5): GAGVSQSPSNKVTEKGKDVELRCDPISGHTALYWYRQSLGQGLEFLIYFQGNSAPDKSGLPSDRFSAERTGGSVSTLTIQRTQQEDSAVYLCASSFYPAETQYFGPGTRLLVL.